Here is one T cell receptor beta chain with its context. Its antigen remains unknown. Naive, central memory, regulatory and stem cell-like memory cells within the CD4+ compartment were sorted using CD45RO/CCR7/CD25/CD127/CD95/CD27. The data belong to a study of beta chain features in type 1 diabetes. The sequenced template was cDNA made from the entire isolated RNA. Read counts averaged approximately 3.6 million for samples of naive, central memory and regulatory T cells. Method: immunoSEQ multiplex PCR; TCRdb's copy keeps in-frame clones and lacks some. Among almost 350,000 clones listed, about a tenth were seen once. Findings of the study overall: Sequencing from cDNA could over-represent high-TCR-expressing cells. Fewer junction insertions and more nucleotide deletions appeared in type 1 diabetes patients. Among patients with Type 1 diabetes, TCRB CDR3s were moderately but significantly shorter in every one of the four CD4+ subsets.

This CDR3 is built from 15 residues. V dropped 6 bases and J dropped 4; count of bases not matched to a gene: 6. Germline-derived CDR1 and CDR2 are SNHLY and FYNNEI. J is TRBJ1-5 and V is TRBV2, with 10 bases lining up with TRBD1. This TCR was sampled from a man aged 30 to 45 with type 1 diabetes. The material sequenced was central memory CD4+ T cells from blood. CDR3 protein: CASRGQGHRNQPQHF. As DNA, the CDR3 is TGTGCCAGCAGGGGACAGGGGCACAGGAATCAGCCCCAGCATTTT.